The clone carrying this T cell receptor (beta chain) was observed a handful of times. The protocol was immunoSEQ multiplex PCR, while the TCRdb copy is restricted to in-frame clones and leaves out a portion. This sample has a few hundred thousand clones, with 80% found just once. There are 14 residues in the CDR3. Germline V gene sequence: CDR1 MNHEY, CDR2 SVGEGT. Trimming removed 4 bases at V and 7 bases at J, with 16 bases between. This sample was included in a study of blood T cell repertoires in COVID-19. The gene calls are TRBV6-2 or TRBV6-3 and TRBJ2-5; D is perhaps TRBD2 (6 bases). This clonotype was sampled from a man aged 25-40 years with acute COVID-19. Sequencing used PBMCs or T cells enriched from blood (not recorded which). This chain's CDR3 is CASSFGPGARTQYF. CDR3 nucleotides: TGTGCCAGCAGTTTTGGACCGGGAGCGCGGACCCAGTACTTC.